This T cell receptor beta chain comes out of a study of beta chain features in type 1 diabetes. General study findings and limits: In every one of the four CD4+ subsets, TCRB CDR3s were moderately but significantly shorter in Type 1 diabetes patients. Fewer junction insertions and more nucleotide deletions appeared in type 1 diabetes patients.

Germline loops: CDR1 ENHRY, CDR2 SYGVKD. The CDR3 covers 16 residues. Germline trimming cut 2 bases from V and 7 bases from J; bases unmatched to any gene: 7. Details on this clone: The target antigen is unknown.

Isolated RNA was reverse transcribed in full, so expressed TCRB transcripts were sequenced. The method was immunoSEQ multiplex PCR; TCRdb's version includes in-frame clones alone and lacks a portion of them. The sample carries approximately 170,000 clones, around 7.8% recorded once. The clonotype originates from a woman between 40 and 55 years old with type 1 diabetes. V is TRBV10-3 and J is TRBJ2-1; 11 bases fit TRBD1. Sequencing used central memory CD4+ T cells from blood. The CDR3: CAISEGQGASRNEQFF. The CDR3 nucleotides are TGTGCCATCAGTGAGGGACAGGGGGCATCAAGAAATGAGCAGTTCTTC.